The sequence of this TCR beta chain was determined in a study of blood T cells in healthy people across ages. The CDR3 runs to 14 residues. Germline V lookup: CDR1 DFQATT, CDR2 SNEGSKA (reference sequence). V dropped 1 base and J dropped 7; count of bases not matched to a gene: 6. The extraction recovered at least 6 micrograms of total RNA per sample. For the second PCR, which ran for roughly 7 to 11 cycles, a sample-barcoded 5' primer and a J-beta primer mix were used. Each cDNA molecule received a tag from a template-switch adaptor that had 12 random nucleotides. TCRdb reprocessed the 5' RACE reads with MiXCR, giving one entry per CDR3 protein. The repertoire holds 850,000 to 1,300,000 distinct CDR3 sequences, 45% seen once, with approximately 20% in the top ten.

The rearrangement links TRBV20-1 to TRBJ1-5; 8 bases are shared with TRBD1. The TCR originated in an older woman in good health. The material sequenced was blood. The DNA for the CDR3 is TGCAGTGCTAGAGGACAGGGGATGGTACAGCCCCAGCATTTT. As protein: CSARGQGMVQPQHF.